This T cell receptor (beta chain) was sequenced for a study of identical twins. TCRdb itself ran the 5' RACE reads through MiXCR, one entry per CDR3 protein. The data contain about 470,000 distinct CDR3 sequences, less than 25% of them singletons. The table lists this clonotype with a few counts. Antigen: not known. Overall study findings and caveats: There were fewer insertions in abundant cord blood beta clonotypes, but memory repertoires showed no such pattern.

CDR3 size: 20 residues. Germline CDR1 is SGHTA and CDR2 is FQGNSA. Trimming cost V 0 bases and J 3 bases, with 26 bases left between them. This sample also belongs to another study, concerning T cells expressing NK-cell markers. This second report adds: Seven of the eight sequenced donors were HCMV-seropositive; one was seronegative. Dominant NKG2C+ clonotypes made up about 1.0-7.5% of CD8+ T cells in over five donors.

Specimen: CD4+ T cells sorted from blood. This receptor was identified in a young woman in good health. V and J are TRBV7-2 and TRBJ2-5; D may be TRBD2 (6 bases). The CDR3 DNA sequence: TGTGCCAGCAGCTTAGCAGCCACCCCATCGGGGACTCGACCAAAAGAGACCCAGTACTTC. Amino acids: CASSLAATPSGTRPKETQYF.